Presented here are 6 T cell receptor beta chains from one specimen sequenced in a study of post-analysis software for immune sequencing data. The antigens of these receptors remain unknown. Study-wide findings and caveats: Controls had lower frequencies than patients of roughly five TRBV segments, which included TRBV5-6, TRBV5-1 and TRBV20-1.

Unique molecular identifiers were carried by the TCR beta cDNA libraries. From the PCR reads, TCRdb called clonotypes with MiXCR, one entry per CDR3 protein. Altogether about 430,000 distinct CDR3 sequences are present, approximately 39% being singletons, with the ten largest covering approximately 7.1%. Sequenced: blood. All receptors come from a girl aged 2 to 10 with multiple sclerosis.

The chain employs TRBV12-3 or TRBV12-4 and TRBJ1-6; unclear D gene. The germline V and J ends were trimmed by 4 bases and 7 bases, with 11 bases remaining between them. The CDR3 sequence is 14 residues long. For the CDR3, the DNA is TGTGCCAGCAGTTCATCAGGAGTCAATTCACCCCTCCACTTT. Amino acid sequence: CASSSSGVNSPLHF.

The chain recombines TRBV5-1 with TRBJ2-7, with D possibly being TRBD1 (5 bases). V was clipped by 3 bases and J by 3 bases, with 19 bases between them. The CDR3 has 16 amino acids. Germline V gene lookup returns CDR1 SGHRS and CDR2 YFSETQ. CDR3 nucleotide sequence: TGCGCCAGCAGCTCTCGTGGACAAAACCTGCGCTACGAGCAGTACTTC. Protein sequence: CASSSRGQNLRYEQYF.

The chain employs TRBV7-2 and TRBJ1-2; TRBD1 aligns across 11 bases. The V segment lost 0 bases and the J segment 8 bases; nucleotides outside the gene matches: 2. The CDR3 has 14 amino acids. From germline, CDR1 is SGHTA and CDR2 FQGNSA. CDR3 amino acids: CASSLADRGLGYTF. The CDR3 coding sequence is TGTGCCAGCAGCTTAGCGGACAGGGGGCTCGGCTACACCTTC.

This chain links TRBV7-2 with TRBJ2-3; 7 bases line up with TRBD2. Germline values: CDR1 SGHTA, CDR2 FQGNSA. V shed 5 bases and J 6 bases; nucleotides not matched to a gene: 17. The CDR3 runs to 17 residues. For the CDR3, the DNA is TGTGCCAGCAGCCGAGCCTGGGAGGGCCCGGGGGTTGATACGCAGTATTTT. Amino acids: CASSRAWEGPGVDTQYF.

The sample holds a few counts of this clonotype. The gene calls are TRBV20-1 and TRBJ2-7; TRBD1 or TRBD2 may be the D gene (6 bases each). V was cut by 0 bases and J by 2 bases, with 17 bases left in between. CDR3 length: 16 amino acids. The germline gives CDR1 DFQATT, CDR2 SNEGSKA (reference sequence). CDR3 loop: CSARDSRGTLTYEQYF. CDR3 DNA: TGCAGTGCTAGAGATTCCCGGGGGACACTTACCTACGAGCAGTACTTC.

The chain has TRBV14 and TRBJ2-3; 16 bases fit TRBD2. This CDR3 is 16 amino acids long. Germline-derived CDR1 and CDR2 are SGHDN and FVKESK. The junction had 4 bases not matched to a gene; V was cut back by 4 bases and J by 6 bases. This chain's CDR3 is CASSPGLAGGIDTQYF. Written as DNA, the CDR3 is TGTGCCAGCAGCCCGGGACTAGCGGGAGGGATTGATACGCAGTATTTT.